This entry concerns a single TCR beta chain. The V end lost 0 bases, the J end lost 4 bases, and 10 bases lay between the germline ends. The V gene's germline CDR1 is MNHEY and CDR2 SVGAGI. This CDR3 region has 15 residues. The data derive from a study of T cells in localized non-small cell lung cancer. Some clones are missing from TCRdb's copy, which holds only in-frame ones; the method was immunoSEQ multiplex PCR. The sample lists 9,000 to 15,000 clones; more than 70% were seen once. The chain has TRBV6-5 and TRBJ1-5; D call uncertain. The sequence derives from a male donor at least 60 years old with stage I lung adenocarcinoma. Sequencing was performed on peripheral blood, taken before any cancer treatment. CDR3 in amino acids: CASSYSTQGNQPQHF. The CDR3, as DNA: TGTGCCAGCAGTTACTCGACACAAGGGAATCAGCCCCAGCATTTT.